The entry below describes one T cell receptor (beta chain). V was pared by 6 bases and J by 6 bases, with 5 bases of the junction left unmatched. There are 15 residues in the CDR3. The germline V gene has CDR1 MNHEY and CDR2 SMNVEV (reference sequence). This sample was taken from a study of shared clonotypes between healthy human individuals. Each subset's genomic DNA was shared equally among a number of immunoSEQ plates. The repertoire was sequenced with immunoSEQ multiplex PCR; TCRdb's copy has only in-frame clones and lacks some. The sample includes roughly 490,000 clones, approximately 79% of them seen just once.

This clonotype was obtained from a woman in her forties in good health. Some clones in this sample may be carry-over from other donors' samples. The V and J genes are TRBV27 and TRBJ2-1; 13 bases match TRBD2. The source material was PBMCs. The CDR3 loop reads CASRRGLAGTNEQFF. The CDR3 DNA reads as TGTGCCAGCAGGAGGGGACTAGCGGGAACCAATGAGCAGTTCTTC.